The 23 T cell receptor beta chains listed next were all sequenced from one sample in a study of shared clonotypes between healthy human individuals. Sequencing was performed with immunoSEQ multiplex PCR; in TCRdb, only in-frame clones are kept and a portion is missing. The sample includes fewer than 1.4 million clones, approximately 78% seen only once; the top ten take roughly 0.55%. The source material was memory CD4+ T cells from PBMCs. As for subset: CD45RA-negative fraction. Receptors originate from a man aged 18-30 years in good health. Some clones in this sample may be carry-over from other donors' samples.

CDR3: CASSLLSVGEQYF. The CDR3 DNA sequence: TGTGCCAGCAGCTTACTAAGCGTGGGCGAGCAGTACTTC. This rearrangement joins TRBV7-3 to TRBJ2-7, with unresolved D. Trimming pared 2 bases from V and 6 bases from J, leaving 11 bases between. Germline loops: CDR1 SGHTA, CDR2 FQGTGA. The CDR3 loop spans 13 amino acids.

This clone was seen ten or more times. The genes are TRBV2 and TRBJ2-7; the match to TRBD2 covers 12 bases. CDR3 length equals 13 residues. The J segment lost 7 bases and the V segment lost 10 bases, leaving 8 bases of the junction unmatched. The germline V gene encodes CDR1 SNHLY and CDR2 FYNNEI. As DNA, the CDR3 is TGTGCCACGGGAGGCACTAGCGGGAGGGAGCAGTACTTC. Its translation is CATGGTSGREQYF.

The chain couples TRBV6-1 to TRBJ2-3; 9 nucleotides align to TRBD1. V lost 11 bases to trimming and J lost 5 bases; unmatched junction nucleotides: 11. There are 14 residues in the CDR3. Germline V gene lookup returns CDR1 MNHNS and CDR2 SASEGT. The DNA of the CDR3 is TGTGCCGGGGCCGGGACAGGGTCTAAAGATACGCAGTATTTT. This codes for CAGAGTGSKDTQYF.

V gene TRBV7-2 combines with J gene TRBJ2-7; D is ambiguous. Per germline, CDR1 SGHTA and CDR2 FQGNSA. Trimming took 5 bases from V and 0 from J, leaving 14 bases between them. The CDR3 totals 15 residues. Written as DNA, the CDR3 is TGTGCCAGCAGCCAGAGACCGTGGAGCTCCTACGAGCAGTACTTC. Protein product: CASSQRPWSSYEQYF.

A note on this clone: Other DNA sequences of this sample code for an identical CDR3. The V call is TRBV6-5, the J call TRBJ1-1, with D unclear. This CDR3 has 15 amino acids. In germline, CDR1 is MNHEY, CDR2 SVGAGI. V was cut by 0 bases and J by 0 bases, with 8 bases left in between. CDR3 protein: CASSYSRRMNTEAFF. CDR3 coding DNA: TGTGCCAGCAGTTACTCCCGGAGGATGAACACTGAAGCTTTCTTT.

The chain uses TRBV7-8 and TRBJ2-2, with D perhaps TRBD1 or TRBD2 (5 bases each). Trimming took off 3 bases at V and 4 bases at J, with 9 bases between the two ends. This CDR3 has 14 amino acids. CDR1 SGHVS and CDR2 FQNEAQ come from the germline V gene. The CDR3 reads CASSFTGATGELFF. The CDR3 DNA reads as TGTGCCAGCAGCTTTACCGGGGCCACCGGGGAGCTGTTTTTT.

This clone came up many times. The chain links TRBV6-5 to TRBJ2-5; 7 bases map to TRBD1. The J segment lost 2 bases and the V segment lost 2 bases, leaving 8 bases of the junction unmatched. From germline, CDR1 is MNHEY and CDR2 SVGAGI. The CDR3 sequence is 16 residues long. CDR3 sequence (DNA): TGTGCCAGCAGTTACCGACAGGGCTCGGGGCAAGAGACCCAGTACTTC. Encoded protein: CASSYRQGSGQETQYF.

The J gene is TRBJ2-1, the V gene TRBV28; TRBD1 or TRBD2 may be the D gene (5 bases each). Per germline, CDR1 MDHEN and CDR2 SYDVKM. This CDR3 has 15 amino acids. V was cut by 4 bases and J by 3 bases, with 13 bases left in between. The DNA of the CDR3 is TGTGCCAGCAGTTCGGTGTGGGACCACTACAATGAGCAGTTCTTC. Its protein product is CASSSVWDHYNEQFF.

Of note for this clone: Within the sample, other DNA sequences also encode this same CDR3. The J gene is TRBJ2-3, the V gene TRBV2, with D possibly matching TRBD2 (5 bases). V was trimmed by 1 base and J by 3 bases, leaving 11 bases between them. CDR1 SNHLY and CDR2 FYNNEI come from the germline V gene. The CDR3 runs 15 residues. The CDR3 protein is CASSEGGGSTDTQYF. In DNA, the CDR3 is TGTGCCAGCAGTGAAGGCGGAGGCTCAACAGATACGCAGTATTTT.

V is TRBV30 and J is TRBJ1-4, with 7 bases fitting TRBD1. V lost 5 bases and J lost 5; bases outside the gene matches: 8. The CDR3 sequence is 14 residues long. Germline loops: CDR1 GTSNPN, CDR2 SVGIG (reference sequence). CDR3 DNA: TGTGCCTGGGGCCTAGGGGGCAGGAATGAAAAACTGTTTTTT. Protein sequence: CAWGLGGRNEKLFF.

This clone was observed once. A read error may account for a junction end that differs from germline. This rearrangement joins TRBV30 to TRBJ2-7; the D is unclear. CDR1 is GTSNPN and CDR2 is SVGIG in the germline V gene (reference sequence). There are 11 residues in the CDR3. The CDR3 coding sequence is TGTGCCTGGAGCGAGTTCTACAAGCAGTACTTC. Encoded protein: CAWSEFYKQYF.

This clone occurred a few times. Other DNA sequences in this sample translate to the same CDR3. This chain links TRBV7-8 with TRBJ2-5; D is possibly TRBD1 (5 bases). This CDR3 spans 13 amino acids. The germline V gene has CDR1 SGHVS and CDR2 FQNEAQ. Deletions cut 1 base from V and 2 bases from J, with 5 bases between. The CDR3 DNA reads TGTGCCAGCAGCTTAGGACAGCAAGAGACCCAGTACTTC. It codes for CASSLGQQETQYF.

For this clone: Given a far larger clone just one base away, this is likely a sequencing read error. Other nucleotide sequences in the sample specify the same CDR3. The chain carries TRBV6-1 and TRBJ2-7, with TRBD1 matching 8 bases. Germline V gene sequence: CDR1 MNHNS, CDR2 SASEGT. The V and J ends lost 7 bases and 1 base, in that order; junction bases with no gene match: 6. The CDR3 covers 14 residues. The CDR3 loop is CASNDRGPSYEQYF. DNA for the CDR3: TGTGCCAGCAATGACAGGGGCCCTTCCTACGAGCAGTACTTC.

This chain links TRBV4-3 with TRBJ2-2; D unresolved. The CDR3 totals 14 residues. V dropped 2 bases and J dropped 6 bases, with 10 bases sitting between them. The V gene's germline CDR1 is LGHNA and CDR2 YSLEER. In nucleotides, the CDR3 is TGCGCCAGCAGCCAAACTTACTCGGCCGGGGAGCTGTTTTTT. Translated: CASSQTYSAGELFF.

The DNA of the CDR3 is TGTGCCAGCACCCTCCTGAAGGCTACGGCCGGGGAGCTGTTTTTT. Its protein product is CASTLLKATAGELFF. The V gene is TRBV2, the J gene TRBJ2-2; no clear D. This CDR3 has 15 residues. The V end was cut by 7 bases, the J end by 6 bases, with 18 bases between. Germline lookup yields CDR1 SNHLY and CDR2 FYNNEI.

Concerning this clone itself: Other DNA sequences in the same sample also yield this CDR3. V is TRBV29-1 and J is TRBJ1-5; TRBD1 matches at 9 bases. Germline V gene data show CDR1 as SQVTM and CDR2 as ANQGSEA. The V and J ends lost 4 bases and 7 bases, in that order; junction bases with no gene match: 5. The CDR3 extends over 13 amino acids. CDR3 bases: TGCAGCGTTGGGGACAGGGCGGGCCAGCCCCAGCATTTT. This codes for CSVGDRAGQPQHF.

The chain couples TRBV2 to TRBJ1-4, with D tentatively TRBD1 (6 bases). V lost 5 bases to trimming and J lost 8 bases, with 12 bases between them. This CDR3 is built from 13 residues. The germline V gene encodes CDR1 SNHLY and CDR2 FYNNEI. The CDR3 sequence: CASSQIQGEKLFF. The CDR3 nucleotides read TGTGCCAGCAGTCAAATACAGGGCGAAAAACTGTTTTTT.

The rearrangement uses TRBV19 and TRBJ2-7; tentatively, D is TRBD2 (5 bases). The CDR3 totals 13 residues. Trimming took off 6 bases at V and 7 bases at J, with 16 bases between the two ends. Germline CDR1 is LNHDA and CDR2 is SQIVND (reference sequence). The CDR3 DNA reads TGTGCCAGTAGCCCTGGGAGTTTGCAGGAGCAGTACTTC. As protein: CASSPGSLQEQYF.

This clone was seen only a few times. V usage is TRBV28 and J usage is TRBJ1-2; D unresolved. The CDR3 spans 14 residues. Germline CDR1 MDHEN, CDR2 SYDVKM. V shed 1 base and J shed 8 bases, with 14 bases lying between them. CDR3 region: CASSLSVGWRGYTF. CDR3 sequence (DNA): TGTGCCAGCAGTTTATCCGTAGGGTGGAGAGGCTACACCTTC.

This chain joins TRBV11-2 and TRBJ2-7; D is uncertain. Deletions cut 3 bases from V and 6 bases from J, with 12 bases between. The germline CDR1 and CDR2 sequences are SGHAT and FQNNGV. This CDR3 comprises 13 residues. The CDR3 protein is CASSFAWGGEQYF. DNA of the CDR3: TGTGCCAGCAGCTTTGCTTGGGGTGGCGAGCAGTACTTC.

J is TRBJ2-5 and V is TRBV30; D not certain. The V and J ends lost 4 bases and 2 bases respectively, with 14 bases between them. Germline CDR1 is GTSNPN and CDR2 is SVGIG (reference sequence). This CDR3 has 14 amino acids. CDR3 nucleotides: TGTGCCTGGAACTTCCGTGGGTTTCAAGAGACCCAGTACTTC. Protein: CAWNFRGFQETQYF.

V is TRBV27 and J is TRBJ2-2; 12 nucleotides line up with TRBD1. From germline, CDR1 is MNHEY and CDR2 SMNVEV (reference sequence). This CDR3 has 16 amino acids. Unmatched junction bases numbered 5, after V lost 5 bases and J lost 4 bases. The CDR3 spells CASSPGDRGPTGELFF. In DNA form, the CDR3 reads TGTGCCAGCAGTCCCGGGGACAGGGGGCCCACCGGGGAGCTGTTTTTT.

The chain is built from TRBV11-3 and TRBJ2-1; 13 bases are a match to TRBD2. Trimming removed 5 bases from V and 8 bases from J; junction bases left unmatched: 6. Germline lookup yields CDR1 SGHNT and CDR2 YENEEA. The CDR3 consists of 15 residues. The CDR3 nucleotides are TGTGCCAGCAGCCCAGGACTAGCGGGAGACGATGAGCAGTTCTTC. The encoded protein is CASSPGLAGDDEQFF.